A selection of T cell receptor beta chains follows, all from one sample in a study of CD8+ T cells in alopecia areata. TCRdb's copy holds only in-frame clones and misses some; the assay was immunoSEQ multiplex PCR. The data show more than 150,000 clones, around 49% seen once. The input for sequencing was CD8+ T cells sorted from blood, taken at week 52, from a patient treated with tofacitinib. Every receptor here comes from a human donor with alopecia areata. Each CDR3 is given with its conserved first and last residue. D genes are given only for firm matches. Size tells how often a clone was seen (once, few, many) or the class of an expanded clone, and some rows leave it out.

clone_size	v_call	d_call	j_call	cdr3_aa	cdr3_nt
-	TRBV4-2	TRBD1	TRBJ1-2	CASRGTGWGYTF	TGTGCCAGCAGGGGGACAGGGTGGGGCTACACCTTC
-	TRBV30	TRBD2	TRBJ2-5	CAWSDGREQETQYF	TGTGCCTGGAGCGACGGGCGGGAGCAAGAGACCCAGTACTTC
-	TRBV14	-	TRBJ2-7	CASSQDLYEQYF	TGTGCCAGCAGCCAAGATCTCTACGAGCAGTACTTC
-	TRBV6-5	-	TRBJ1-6	CASSSHREPLSPLHF	TGTGCCAGCAGTTCCCACAGGGAACCCCTCTCACCCCTCCACTTT
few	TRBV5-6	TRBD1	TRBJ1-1	CASSSGGTEAFF	TGTGCCAGCAGCTCAGGGGGCACTGAAGCTTTCTTT
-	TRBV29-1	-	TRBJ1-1	CSVEVDRNTEAFF	TGCAGCGTTGAAGTAGACAGGAACACTGAAGCTTTCTTT
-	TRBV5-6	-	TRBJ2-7	CASSLGDHYEQYF	TGTGCCAGCAGCCTGGGGGACCACTACGAGCAGTACTTC
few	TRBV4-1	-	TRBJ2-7	CASSQRDSSSYEQYF	TGCGCCAGCAGCCAACGAGACAGTAGCTCCTACGAGCAGTACTTC
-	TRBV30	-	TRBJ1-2	CAWSVSGTNGYTF	TGTGCCTGGAGTGTGTCAGGGACCAATGGCTACACCTTC
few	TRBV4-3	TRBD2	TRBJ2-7	CASSQAGTSGYEQYF	TGCGCCAGCAGCCAGGCCGGGACTAGCGGGTACGAGCAGTACTTC
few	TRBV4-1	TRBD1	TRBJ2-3	CASSPGTVGLTDTQYF	TGCGCCAGCAGCCCAGGGACAGTCGGACTCACAGATACGCAGTATTTT
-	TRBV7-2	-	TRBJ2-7	CASSLIQGLHEQYF	TGTGCCAGCAGCTTAATACAGGGTCTCCACGAGCAGTACTTC
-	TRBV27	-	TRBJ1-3	CASSLSLGNTIYF	TGTGCCAGCAGTTTATCCCTGGGAAACACCATATATTTT
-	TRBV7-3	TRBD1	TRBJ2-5	CASSRAGTGEETQYF	TGTGCCAGCAGCAGGGCCGGGACAGGGGAAGAGACCCAGTACTTC
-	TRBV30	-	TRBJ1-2	CAWSWVQGGYGYTF	TGTGCCTGGAGTTGGGTGCAGGGAGGCTATGGCTACACCTTC
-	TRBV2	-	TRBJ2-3	CASSDDRPDTQYF	TGTGCCAGCAGTGACGACAGGCCAGATACGCAGTATTTT
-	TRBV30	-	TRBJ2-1	CAWSADIYNEQFF	TGTGCCTGGAGTGCTGACATCTACAATGAGCAGTTCTTC
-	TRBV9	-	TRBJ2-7	CASSSGGGSYEQYF	TGTGCCAGCAGCTCGGGCGGCGGCTCCTACGAGCAGTACTTC
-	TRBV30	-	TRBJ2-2	CAWGTGGAGELFF	TGTGCCTGGGGAACAGGGGGGGCCGGGGAGCTGTTTTTT
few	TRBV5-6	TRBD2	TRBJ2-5	CASSLVASGGQETQYF	TGTGCCAGCAGCTTGGTGGCTAGCGGGGGCCAAGAGACCCAGTACTTC
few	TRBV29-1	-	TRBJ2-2	CSVEWGDGELFF	TGCAGCGTTGAGTGGGGGGACGGGGAGCTGTTTTTT
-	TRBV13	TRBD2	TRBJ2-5	CASSQREGQETQYF	TGTGCCAGCAGCCAGAGGGAGGGACAAGAGACCCAGTACTTC
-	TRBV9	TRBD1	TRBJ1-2	CASSVAATGGYGYTF	TGTGCCAGCAGCGTAGCTGCGACAGGGGGCTATGGCTACACCTTC
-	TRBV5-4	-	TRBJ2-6	CASSLEVARSSGANVLTF	TGTGCCAGCAGCTTGGAGGTGGCCAGGAGCTCTGGGGCCAACGTCCTGACTTTC